The rows below give T cell receptor beta chains drawn from one sample of a study of blood T cell repertoires in COVID-19. The data were produced by immunoSEQ multiplex PCR, yet TCRdb's version contains in-frame clones alone and is incomplete. Here the sample spans over 450,000 clones, roughly 89% being singletons. Sequencing input: peripheral blood. These receptors came from a woman between 50 and 59 years old with COVID-19, enrolled during active disease. Both conserved end residues are part of each CDR3. D genes are given only for firm matches. A clone size is listed for some rows: how often the clone was seen (once, few, many), or a class if it is expanded.

D gene	V gene	clone size	J gene	CDR3 DNA	CDR3 protein
TRBD1	TRBV28	-	TRBJ1-4	TGTGCCAGCAGTTCTCCGGGACAGGGAGATGAAAAACTGTTTTTT	CASSSPGQGDEKLFF
-	TRBV21-1	-	TRBJ1-1	TGTGCCAGCAGCAATACAGGGCCGGGGTGCTACGCTTTCTTT	CASSNTGPGCYAFF
-	TRBV28	-	TRBJ1-5	TGTGCCAGCACCCTCGTTGCAGGGATAGGGCAGCCCCAGCATTTT	CASTLVAGIGQPQHF
TRBD2	TRBV19	-	TRBJ2-1	TGTGCCAGTAGTTTCCTTACTAGCGGGGGGGCAAGTGAGCAGTTCTTC	CASSFLTSGGASEQFF
-	TRBV6-5	once	TRBJ1-4	TGTGCCAGCAGTTACTCTACTCCGGGTCCGGGTGAAAAACTGTTTTTT	CASSYSTPGPGEKLFF
-	TRBV5-1	-	TRBJ2-3	TGCGCCAGCAGCTTAAGCGACAGGAAAAGCACAGATACGCAGTATTTT	CASSLSDRKSTDTQYF
TRBD2	TRBV4-1	-	TRBJ2-2	TGCGCCAGCAGCCAAGAGGGGACTAGCGGGGTCGGGGACACCGGGGAGCTGTTTTTT	CASSQEGTSGVGDTGELFF
-	TRBV28	-	TRBJ1-2	TGTGCCAGCAGTCGATCAGGGAACTATGGCTACACCTTC	CASSRSGNYGYTF
TRBD1	TRBV18	-	TRBJ1-5	TGTGCCAGCTCAGCCGGACAGGTGAATGGCCAGCCCCAGCATTTT	CASSAGQVNGQPQHF
TRBD1	TRBV6-2/TRBV6-3	-	TRBJ2-7	TGTGCCAGCAGTTCGGACAGGTCTAGCTCCTACGAGCAGTACTTC	CASSSDRSSSYEQYF
-	TRBV5-1	-	TRBJ2-1	TGCGCCAGCAGCGCGGGGCGAGGTAGTGAGCAGTTCTTC	CASSAGRGSEQFF
TRBD1	TRBV7-8	-	TRBJ1-6	TGTGCCAGCAGCCTCGAGGGGGCCACCTATTCACCCCTCCACTTT	CASSLEGATYSPLHF
TRBD1	TRBV5-1	-	TRBJ2-2	TGCGCCAGCAGCTCATGGACAGGGACCGGGGAGCTGTTTTTT	CASSSWTGTGELFF
TRBD1	TRBV29-1	-	TRBJ2-7	TGCAGCGTTGAAGGTCATGAGGGGGCTTCCAATCTTTACGAGCAGTACTTC	CSVEGHEGASNLYEQYF
TRBD1	TRBV30	once	TRBJ1-2	TGTGCCTGGAGTCTCCCGGGACAGCCAGTTCGGGATGGCTACACCTTC	CAWSLPGQPVRDGYTF
TRBD1	TRBV7-8	once	TRBJ2-2	TGTGCCAGCAGGCCGACAGGGTCAAACACCGGGGAGCTGTTTTTT	CASRPTGSNTGELFF
-	TRBV27	-	TRBJ2-5	TGTGCCAGCGGGAGACAGGGGGGACTAGCGTACCAAGAGACCCAGTACTTC	CASGRQGGLAYQETQYF
TRBD1	TRBV5-6	few	TRBJ1-1	TGTGCCAGCAGTTCCGGGACAGGGATCACTGAAGCTTTCTTT	CASSSGTGITEAFF
TRBD1	TRBV5-1	-	TRBJ2-7	TGCGCCAGCAGCGGTCCGGGACAGGGGGTGGGTGAGCAGTACTTC	CASSGPGQGVGEQYF
TRBD1	TRBV3-1/TRBV3-2	few	TRBJ2-7	TGTGCCAGCAGCCCTGACAGGGGCGAGCAGTACTTC	CASSPDRGEQYF
-	TRBV19	-	TRBJ1-4	TGTGCCAGTAGTATAACAGGGATTGGGGAAAAACTGTTTTTT	CASSITGIGEKLFF
TRBD2	TRBV7-8	once	TRBJ2-1	TGTGCCAGCAGCACGGGACTAGCGGGGAGATTGAATGAGCAGTTCTTC	CASSTGLAGRLNEQFF
-	TRBV5-1	-	TRBJ2-1	TGCGCCAGCAGCTGGATAGCCGGGTCTGACTCCTACAATGAGCAGTTCTTC	CASSWIAGSDSYNEQFF
TRBD1	TRBV6-6	-	TRBJ2-7	TGTGCCAGCAGTTACTCAGGGGCAGGGGGAAACTACGAGCAGTACTTC	CASSYSGAGGNYEQYF
TRBD2	TRBV3-1/TRBV3-2	-	TRBJ2-3	TGTGCCAGCAGCCTGGGCGGGACTAGCGGGGGGGTGGATACGCAGTATTTT	CASSLGGTSGGVDTQYF
TRBD1	TRBV5-4	-	TRBJ1-2	TGTGCCAGCAGCTTGGAGGTAGGGGGCCGTAACTATGGCTACACCTTC	CASSLEVGGRNYGYTF
TRBD1	TRBV5-1	-	TRBJ1-1	TGCGCCAGCAGGTTAGACAGGGGGGGTTACATGAACACTGAAGCTTTCTTT	CASRLDRGGYMNTEAFF
TRBD2	TRBV7-9	once	TRBJ2-1	TGTGCCAGCAGCCCACGTGGACTAGCGGCGAAATACAATGAGCAGTTCTTC	CASSPRGLAAKYNEQFF
TRBD1	TRBV3-1/TRBV3-2	-	TRBJ1-1	TGTGCCAGCAGCCAGGGGGACAGGGCAGCTTTCTTT	CASSQGDRAAFF
TRBD1	TRBV29-1	-	TRBJ1-1	TGCAGCGTGGGCCCCCTCACAGGGGGGACTGAAGCTTTCTTT	CSVGPLTGGTEAFF
-	TRBV5-1	-	TRBJ1-4	TGCGCCAGCAGCTTGGCCTTGGGCCCTGGGCGTGAAAAACTGTTTTTT	CASSLALGPGREKLFF